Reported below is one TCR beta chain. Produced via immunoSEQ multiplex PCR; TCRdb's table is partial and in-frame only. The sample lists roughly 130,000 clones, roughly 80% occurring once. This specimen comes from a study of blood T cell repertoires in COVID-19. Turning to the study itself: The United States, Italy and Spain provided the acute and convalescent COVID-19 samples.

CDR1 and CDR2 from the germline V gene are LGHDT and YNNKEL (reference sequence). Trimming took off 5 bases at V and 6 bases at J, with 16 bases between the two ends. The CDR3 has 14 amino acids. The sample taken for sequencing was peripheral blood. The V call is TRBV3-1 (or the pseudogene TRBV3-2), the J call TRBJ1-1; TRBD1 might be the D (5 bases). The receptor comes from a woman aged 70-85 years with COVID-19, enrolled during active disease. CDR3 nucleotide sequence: TGTGCCAGCAGCGCAATGGGGGGTTATCCTGAAGCTTTCTTT. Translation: CASSAMGGYPEAFF.